A single sample is the source of the 30 T cell receptor beta chains below, sequenced in a study of CD8+CD57+ T cells in acquired aplastic anemia. Genomic DNA was employed as the template in profiling TCR beta VDJ and CDR3. MiXCR, applied by TCRdb to the reads, yields one record per CDR3 protein. This table has 150,000 to 200,000 distinct CDR3 sequences, 55% to 70% appearing once. Sequencing was done on a sample of sorted CD4+, CD8+, or CD8+CD57+ T cells (not recorded which) from PBMCs. Every receptor here comes from a human donor with severe aplastic anemia or a healthy control (not recorded which).

The CDR3 is CATSRRQWETQYF. In DNA form, the CDR3 reads TGTGCCACCAGCAGGAGGCAGTGGGAGACCCAGTACTTC. The chain joins TRBV15 to TRBJ2-5, with no clear D. Germline assignment: CDR1 LNHNV and CDR2 YYDKDF (reference sequence). The CDR3 has 13 residues. V lost 3 bases and J lost 5, with 10 bases in between.

Details on this clonotype: One junction end disagrees with the germline gene, perhaps due to a read error. V gene TRBV7-9 combines with J gene TRBJ2-1; TRBD2 is a possible D gene (6 bases). Germline V gene sequence: CDR1 SEHNR, CDR2 FQNEAQ (reference sequence). The CDR3 runs 12 residues. The DNA for the CDR3 is TGTGCCAGCAGCTTAGACGGGGGTGAGCAGTTCTTT. This sequence encodes CASSLDGGEQFF.

This chain connects TRBV20-1 to TRBJ2-2, with D tentatively TRBD2 (6 bases). This CDR3 comprises 13 residues. In germline, CDR1 is DFQATT, CDR2 SNEGSKA (reference sequence). The CDR3 loop is CSALIPGAGELFF. The CDR3 region has the DNA TGCAGCGCCCTTATCCCGGGAGCCGGGGAGCTGTTTTTT.

The rearrangement uses TRBV7-9 and TRBJ1-5; tentatively, D is TRBD1 (5 bases). The CDR3 is 17 amino acids. V lost 4 bases and J lost 5, with 21 bases in between. Germline loops: CDR1 SEHNR, CDR2 FQNEAQ (reference sequence). The CDR3 loop reads CASSSIRGTESYQPQHF. CDR3 in DNA: TGTGCCAGCAGCTCTATACGCGGGACGGAAAGCTATCAGCCCCAGCATTTT. Together with reference TRBV7-9 and TRBJ1-5, the CDR3 gives the full variable domain: DTGVSQNPRHKITKRGQNVTFRCDPISEHNRLYWYRQTLGQGPEFLTYFQNEAQLEKSRLLSDRFSAERPKGSFSTLEIQRTEQGDSAMYLCASSSIRGTESYQPQHFGDGTRLSIL.

This clonotype was picked up many times. J is TRBJ2-1 and V is TRBV6-4, with a weak D call TRBD2 (7 bases). Trimming took 6 bases from V and 1 from J, leaving 16 bases between them. Germline assignment: CDR1 MRHNA and CDR2 SNTAGT. The CDR3 spans 16 residues. The CDR3 protein is CASSPVGGASYNEQFF. The CDR3 nucleotides read TGTGCCAGCAGCCCGGTGGGGGGGGCGTCCTACAATGAGCAGTTCTTC.

The J gene is TRBJ2-2, the V gene TRBV6-5; 7 bases line up with TRBD1. CDR3 length equals 16 residues. V shed 6 bases and J 4 bases; nucleotides not matched to a gene: 11. The germline CDR1 and CDR2 sequences are MNHEY and SVGAGI. The CDR3 nucleotides read TGTGCCAGCAGACGGGCAGGGGGACGGCTCACCGGGGAGCTGTTTTTT. Protein sequence: CASRRAGGRLTGELFF.

As for this clonotype: One junction end does not reproduce the germline sequence, and a read error may be involved. This chain uses TRBV7-8 with TRBJ1-5, with D unresolved. This CDR3 is built from 16 residues. Germline CDR1 and CDR2: SGHVS and FQNEAQ. Here the CDR3 reads CASSLARLGSNQPQHF. The CDR3 DNA sequence: TGTGCCAGCAGTTTAGCGCGGCTCGGTAGCAATCAGCCCCAGCATTTT.

The genes are TRBV29-1 and TRBJ2-5; 8 bases are shared with TRBD2. Germline-derived CDR1 and CDR2 are SQVTM and ANQGSEA. Unmatched junction bases numbered 6, after V lost 2 bases and J lost 7 bases. The CDR3 runs 13 residues. CDR3 sequence: CSVETGGPGTQYF. Here the CDR3 DNA reads TGCAGCGTTGAAACGGGAGGGCCGGGGACCCAGTACTTC. Drawing the rest from reference TRBV29-1 and TRBJ2-5, the complete variable domain is SAVISQKPSRDICQRGTSLTIQCQVDSQVTMMFWYRQQPGQSLTLIATANQGSEATYESGFVIDKFPISRPNLTFSTLTVSNMSPEDSSIYLCSVETGGPGTQYFGPGTRLLVL.

V usage is TRBV20-1 and J usage is TRBJ1-2; 9 positions match TRBD1. Germline V CDR1 and CDR2: DFQATT, SNEGSKA (reference sequence). Trimming removed 5 bases from V and 10 bases from J; junction bases left unmatched: 26. CDR3 length equals 18 residues. The CDR3 DNA sequence: TGCAGTGCTTGGGGAGATACATGGACAGGGGCGCCGGTTTTGGACTACACCTTC. Amino acids: CSAWGDTWTGAPVLDYTF.

This clonotype was counted many times. The J gene is TRBJ2-3, the V gene TRBV6-4; D call uncertain. This CDR3 contains 12 residues. Germline-derived CDR1 and CDR2 are MRHNA and SNTAGT. Between the trimmed V and J ends, which lost 5 bases and 1 base, there was a span of 4 bases. The CDR3 loop reads CASSSGTDTQYF. The CDR3 bases are TGTGCCAGCAGTAGCGGCACAGATACGCAGTATTTT.

The gene calls are TRBV15 and TRBJ2-1; no firm D call. Germline CDR1 reads LNHNV; CDR2 reads YYDKDF (reference sequence). Trimming shortened V by 1 base and J by 0 bases, and 7 bases separated the two germline ends. CDR3 length equals 15 residues. CDR3 DNA: TGTGCCACCAGCAGAGCAGCTAACTCCTACAATGAGCAGTTCTTC. It translates to CATSRAANSYNEQFF.

V usage is TRBV10-3 and J usage is TRBJ2-1; 11 bases align to TRBD2. Germline lookup yields CDR1 ENHRY and CDR2 SYGVKD. The V and J ends lost 2 bases and 0 bases, in that order; junction bases with no gene match: 9. CDR3 length: 19 amino acids. DNA for the CDR3: TGTGCCATCAGTGAGGGACTAGCGGGTGGCCTATTCTCCTACAATGAGCAGTTCTTC. Translation: CAISEGLAGGLFSYNEQFF.

This chain links TRBV4-1 with TRBJ1-6; possible D gene TRBD1, 6 bases. This CDR3 has 16 residues. Germline CDR1 reads MGHRA; CDR2 reads YSYEKL. Trimming took off 0 bases at V and 8 bases at J, with 14 bases between the two ends. CDR3 region: CASSQDSDRSYSPLHF. Written as DNA, the CDR3 is TGCGCCAGCAGCCAAGATAGCGACAGGTCATATTCACCCCTCCACTTT.

Of note for this clonotype: Without the conserved terminal phenylalanine or tryptophan, this CDR3 likely stems from a read error. This CDR3 is CASSLKGELFL. The DNA of the CDR3 is TGTGCCAGCAGTTTAAAGGGGGAGCTGTTTCTT. This rearrangement joins TRBV12-3 or TRBV12-4 to TRBJ2-2; D remains ambiguous. The CDR3 runs to 11 residues. Deletions cut 2 bases from V and 8 bases from J, with 3 bases between.

The chain carries TRBV5-1 and TRBJ2-5; weak D call: TRBD1 (5 bases). TRBJ2-7 matches the DNA end more closely, so the J call is doubtful. The CDR3 runs to 13 residues. Germline V gene sequence: CDR1 SGHRS, CDR2 YFSETQ. In DNA form, the CDR3 reads TGCGCCAGCAGCGACAGTACATCCTACGAGCAGTACTTC. This translates into CASSDSTSYEQYF.

This clonotype was detected only a few times. This chain connects TRBV20-1 to TRBJ1-1; D might be TRBD1 (6 bases). The CDR3 covers 12 residues. V gave up 4 bases and J gave up 3 bases, with 9 bases separating them. Looked up from germline, CDR1 is DFQATT and CDR2 is SNEGSKA (reference sequence). This chain's CDR3 is CSATDRHTEAFF. Written as DNA, the CDR3 is TGCAGTGCTACGGACAGACACACTGAAGCTTTCTTT.

The chain employs TRBV6-6 and TRBJ2-1; 10 nucleotides align to TRBD2. V was pared by 5 bases and J by 0 bases, with 4 bases of the junction left unmatched. The germline CDR1 and CDR2 sequences are MNHNY and SVGAGI (reference sequence). The CDR3 has 16 amino acids. The CDR3 DNA reads TGTGCCAGCAGTGAACTAGCGGGGAGCTCCTACAATGAGCAGTTCTTC. This gives the protein CASSELAGSSYNEQFF.

J is TRBJ1-2 and V is TRBV19, with TRBD1 matching over 9 bases. Germline V lookup: CDR1 LNHDA, CDR2 SQIVND (reference sequence). The J segment lost 4 bases and the V segment lost 9 bases, leaving 9 bases of the junction unmatched. The CDR3 runs to 14 residues. The CDR3 region has the DNA TGTGCCAGCAAAGAGACGACAGGGGGCTATGGCTACACCTTC. The encoded protein is CASKETTGGYGYTF.

This rearrangement joins TRBV20-1 to TRBJ1-2, with no clear D. Germline V gene data show CDR1 as DFQATT and CDR2 as SNEGSKA (reference sequence). This CDR3 has 13 amino acids. Trimming stripped 4 bases from V and 3 bases from J, with 12 bases between. CDR3: CSAIYFGDYGYTF. CDR3 nucleotide sequence: TGCAGTGCTATATACTTTGGGGACTATGGCTACACCTTC.

V is TRBV2 and J is TRBJ1-5; 10 bases fit TRBD1. Germline CDR1 SNHLY, CDR2 FYNNEI. J gave up 10 bases and V 6 bases, and 15 bases lay outside the gene matches. This CDR3 has 16 amino acids. The CDR3 loop reads CASRTLGTGVNSPQHF. In DNA, the CDR3 is TGTGCCAGCAGGACCCTCGGGACAGGGGTCAATTCACCCCAGCATTTT. The full variable domain, completed using reference TRBV2 and TRBJ1-5, is EPEVTQTPSHQVTQMGQEVILRCVPISNHLYFYWYRQILGQKVEFLVSFYNNEISEKSEIFDDQFSVERPDGSNFTLKIRSTKLEDSAMYFCASRTLGTGVNSPQHFGDGTRLSIL.

This clonotype was detected many times. This likely comes from a read error, as the CDR3 has no conserved phenylalanine or tryptophan at its end. No DNA is shown, since the ends of the CDR3 on it are uncertain; the CDR3 is the one TCRdb lists. This chain joins TRBV7-6 and TRBJ2-7; TRBD2, the table's D call, was not compared with the DNA. Per germline, CDR1 SGHVS and CDR2 FNYEAQ. The CDR3 is 8 amino acids in total, end residues counted. CDR3 residues: CASSLGAG.

This chain joins TRBV7-9 and TRBJ2-7; the D call may be TRBD1 or TRBD2 (5 bases each). This CDR3 is 12 amino acids long. Trimming left V 7 bases short and J 0 bases short, with 7 bases between. Germline V gene sequence: CDR1 SEHNR, CDR2 FQNEAQ (reference sequence). Written as DNA, the CDR3 is TGTGCCAGCACGAGGGGCTCCTACGAGCAGTACTTC. This codes for CASTRGSYEQYF.

This chain links TRBV19 with TRBJ1-1; D uncertain. Germline V gene data show CDR1 as LNHDA and CDR2 as SQIVND (reference sequence). This CDR3 region has 15 residues. The V gene lost 5 bases and the J gene lost 0 bases, with 13 bases spanning the gap. CDR3 nucleotide sequence: TGTGCCAGTAGTCCGAGAGGACGCCTGAACACTGAAGCTTTCTTT. It yields the protein CASSPRGRLNTEAFF.

A few counts support this clonotype. J is TRBJ2-7 and V is TRBV7-9; no definite D call. V was clipped by 4 bases and J by 4 bases, with 5 bases between them. CDR3 length: 11 residues. Germline V gives CDR1 SEHNR, CDR2 FQNEAQ (reference sequence). The CDR3 DNA sequence: TGTGCCAGCAGCTCGGAATACGAGCAGTACTTC. Amino acids: CASSSEYEQYF.

The V gene is TRBV20-1, the J gene TRBJ1-2, with D perhaps matching TRBD1 (5 bases). Deletions cut 4 bases from V and 8 bases from J, with 23 bases between. Germline assignment: CDR1 DFQATT and CDR2 SNEGSKA (reference sequence). The CDR3 has 15 residues. The CDR3 coding sequence is TGCAGTGCTAAACCGGGGGACCAGCAAGTCTTCGGCTACACCTTC. Its protein is CSAKPGDQQVFGYTF.

This clonotype was seen once. The chain combines TRBV20-1 with TRBJ2-7; the D gene is possibly TRBD2 (5 bases). The CDR3 has 15 amino acids. Germline loops: CDR1 DFQATT, CDR2 SNEGSKA (reference sequence). The V end was cut by 5 bases, the J end by 3 bases, with 20 bases between. The CDR3 nucleotides are TGCAGTGCTGTATCCGGAGGCAGCGGATACTACGAGCAGTACTTC. Protein product: CSAVSGGSGYYEQYF.

The J gene is TRBJ2-2, the V gene TRBV4-1; D is perhaps TRBD1 (6 bases). V was pared by 5 bases and J by 2 bases, with 15 bases between. This CDR3 comprises 16 residues. Per germline, CDR1 MGHRA and CDR2 YSYEKL. The CDR3, as DNA: TGCGCCAGCAGCTCACTATCCGGGACAAACACCGGGGAGCTGTTTTTT. Protein sequence: CASSSLSGTNTGELFF.

This chain uses TRBV24-1 with TRBJ2-3; possibly TRBD1 for D (6 bases). This CDR3 contains 14 residues. With 3 bases removed from V and 6 bases from J, the gap between germline ends came to 12 bases. CDR1 is KGHDR and CDR2 is SFDVKD in the germline V gene. CDR3 region: CATSDPQGFDTQYF. DNA for the CDR3: TGTGCCACCAGTGATCCACAGGGTTTCGATACGCAGTATTTT.

This clonotype came up a few times. The chain is built from TRBV20-1 and TRBJ2-1, with D uncertain. Germline V gene lookup returns CDR1 DFQATT and CDR2 SNEGSKA (reference sequence). The V end was cut by 8 bases, the J end by 4 bases, with 6 bases between. The CDR3 consists of 10 residues. CDR3 residues: CSLLYNEQFF. CDR3 nucleotides: TGCAGTCTCCTTTACAATGAGCAGTTCTTC.

The sample holds one count of this clonotype. The chain is built from TRBV12-3 or TRBV12-4 and TRBJ1-4; D not certain. The CDR3 has 11 amino acids. V was clipped by 4 bases and J by 8 bases, with 5 bases between them. The CDR3 region is CASSWIEKLFF. The CDR3 region has the DNA TGTGCCAGCAGTTGGATCGAAAAACTGTTTTTT.